This T cell receptor (beta chain) was retrieved from a study of OX40 agonist ivuxolimab in advanced cancers. Study-wide results and caveats: Antigen targets of the expanded peripheral T cells went undetermined. By week 6 at 0.1 to 3.0 mg/kg, blood CD4+ and CD8+ T cells had expanded clonally.

Generated by immunoSEQ multiplex PCR, the TCRdb table keeps only in-frame clones and is missing some. The sample lists 40,000 to 60,000 clones, less than 85% occurring once. Details on this clone: The antigen remains unidentified.

The source material was CD4+ or CD8+ T cells sorted from blood, sampled in a trial of the OX40 agonist ivuxolimab. This clonotype was obtained from an adult with an advanced solid tumor such as melanoma, head and neck, liver or kidney cancer.

The CDR3 nucleotides are TGTGCCAGCAGTGAAGGACCAACTTTACGAGGACAGTACTTC. This encodes CASSEGPTLRGQYF. This chain uses TRBV6-1 with TRBJ2-7; D gene unclear. This CDR3 contains 14 residues. Deletions cut 1 base from V and 10 bases from J, with 17 bases between. CDR1 is MNHNS, CDR2 SASEGT, per germline.